The rows below give T cell receptor beta chains drawn from one sample of a study of blood T cell repertoires in COVID-19. Libraries were prepared by immunoSEQ multiplex PCR; TCRdb keeps only in-frame clonotypes and omits some of them. The data hold a few hundred thousand clones, with around 81% observed a single time. Sequenced material: peripheral blood. These receptors all come from a person aged 70 to 85 with COVID-19, enrolled during active disease. CDR3s include the opening cysteine and the closing phenylalanine or tryptophan. The D gene is left open where the match is weak. Not every row has a clone size; where given, it reads once, few, many or a size class.

d_gene: TRBD1
j_gene: TRBJ2-6
abundance: .
v_gene: TRBV5-1
CDR3nt: TGCGCCAGCAGCCTGGGCCCGGGACAGGGGAACGGGGCCAACGTCCTGACTTTC
CDR3aa: CASSLGPGQGNGANVLTF

d_gene: .
j_gene: TRBJ1-5
abundance: .
v_gene: TRBV7-8
CDR3nt: TGTGCCAGCAGCGGACCGGGAAGCAATCAGCCCCAGCATTTT
CDR3aa: CASSGPGSNQPQHF

d_gene: .
j_gene: TRBJ1-4
abundance: .
v_gene: TRBV9
CDR3nt: TGTGCCAGCAGCGTACAGGGCTACAATGAAAAACTGTTTTTT
CDR3aa: CASSVQGYNEKLFF

d_gene: TRBD2
j_gene: TRBJ2-2
abundance: few
v_gene: TRBV10-1
CDR3nt: TGCGCCAGATCACTAGCGGGGGGCACCGGGGAGCTGTTTTTT
CDR3aa: CARSLAGGTGELFF

d_gene: TRBD2
j_gene: TRBJ2-1
abundance: .
v_gene: TRBV12-5
CDR3nt: TGTGCTAGTGGTGCACTAGCGGGAGTTGGTGAGCAGTTCTTC
CDR3aa: CASGALAGVGEQFF

d_gene: TRBD1
j_gene: TRBJ2-7
abundance: .
v_gene: TRBV9
CDR3nt: TGTGCCAGCAGCGTAGCAGGGGGCGGTTACGAGCAGTACTTC
CDR3aa: CASSVAGGGYEQYF

d_gene: .
j_gene: TRBJ1-2
abundance: few
v_gene: TRBV10-1
CDR3nt: TGCGCCAGAATACCTCCGGGACTGGAGGTCTATGGCTACACCTTC
CDR3aa: CARIPPGLEVYGYTF

d_gene: .
j_gene: TRBJ2-1
abundance: once
v_gene: TRBV28
CDR3nt: TGTGCCAGCAGCCGGATGCAACGGAGCTCCTACAATGAGCAGTTCTTC
CDR3aa: CASSRMQRSSYNEQFF

d_gene: TRBD1
j_gene: TRBJ2-3
abundance: few
v_gene: TRBV3-1/TRBV3-2
CDR3nt: TGTGCCAGCAGCCCGGGACAGGGCACAGATACGCAGTATTTT
CDR3aa: CASSPGQGTDTQYF

d_gene: .
j_gene: TRBJ1-5
abundance: once
v_gene: TRBV27
CDR3nt: TGTGCCAGCAGTTTAAAGGGGATTAATCGGCCCCAGCATTTT
CDR3aa: CASSLKGINRPQHF

d_gene: .
j_gene: TRBJ2-7
abundance: .
v_gene: TRBV21-1
CDR3nt: TGTGCCAGCAGCAAAGCGCTTTCGATACCGAGACAGAATTCCTACGAGCAGTACTTC
CDR3aa: CASSKALSIPRQNSYEQYF

d_gene: .
j_gene: TRBJ1-3
abundance: .
v_gene: TRBV7-6
CDR3nt: TGTGCCAGCAGCTCGGGACATTCCGGAAACACCATATATTTT
CDR3aa: CASSSGHSGNTIYF

d_gene: .
j_gene: TRBJ1-2
abundance: .
v_gene: TRBV9
CDR3nt: TGTGCCAGCAGCGTAGGGGATCCAGGGGCCCATGGCTACACCTTC
CDR3aa: CASSVGDPGAHGYTF

d_gene: .
j_gene: TRBJ1-2
abundance: .
v_gene: TRBV30
CDR3nt: TGTGCCTGGACGAGTAGACCATCCTTGGAGGGCTACACCTTC
CDR3aa: CAWTSRPSLEGYTF

d_gene: .
j_gene: TRBJ2-1
abundance: .
v_gene: TRBV5-4
CDR3nt: TGTGCCAGCAGCTTGGGACTAGGCTACAATGAGCAGTTCTTC
CDR3aa: CASSLGLGYNEQFF

d_gene: .
j_gene: TRBJ2-2
abundance: few
v_gene: TRBV3-1/TRBV3-2
CDR3nt: TGTGCCAGCAGCCCCGAGCAAGATGGGGAGCTGTTTTTT
CDR3aa: CASSPEQDGELFF

d_gene: .
j_gene: TRBJ2-1
abundance: .
v_gene: TRBV24-1
CDR3nt: TGTGCCACCAGTGACCGAGGGGGATGGGATTACAATGAGCAGTTCTTC
CDR3aa: CATSDRGGWDYNEQFF

d_gene: TRBD1
j_gene: TRBJ1-3
abundance: .
v_gene: TRBV19
CDR3nt: TGTGCCAGTCGGAAACCGGGACAGGGTACCTTCTTGTCTGGAAACACCATATATTTT
CDR3aa: CASRKPGQGTFLSGNTIYF

d_gene: .
j_gene: TRBJ2-3
abundance: .
v_gene: TRBV7-8
CDR3nt: TGTGCCAGCAGCAGATCCGTGGGACTTGATACGCAGTATTTT
CDR3aa: CASSRSVGLDTQYF

d_gene: .
j_gene: TRBJ1-5
abundance: .
v_gene: TRBV19
CDR3nt: TGTGCCAGTAGTATAGACGAGGGCCGGTTGCAGCCCCAGCATTTT
CDR3aa: CASSIDEGRLQPQHF

d_gene: TRBD1
j_gene: TRBJ1-2
abundance: .
v_gene: TRBV6-2/TRBV6-3
CDR3nt: TGTGCCAGCAGTTACCAACAGGGGAGCACTGGCTACACCTTC
CDR3aa: CASSYQQGSTGYTF

d_gene: TRBD1
j_gene: TRBJ1-6
abundance: few
v_gene: TRBV27
CDR3nt: TGTGCCAGCAGTTTGGGGGGGACAGGGCCCTCACCCCTCCACTTT
CDR3aa: CASSLGGTGPSPLHF

d_gene: .
j_gene: TRBJ2-7
abundance: .
v_gene: TRBV4-2
CDR3nt: TGTGCCAGCAGCCAAGTGTCCCCGGGAGCGATATACGAGCAGTACTTC
CDR3aa: CASSQVSPGAIYEQYF

d_gene: .
j_gene: TRBJ2-1
abundance: .
v_gene: TRBV19
CDR3nt: TGTGCCATCGGCCCCCCCGGCGGTGAGCAGTTCTTC
CDR3aa: CAIGPPGGEQFF

d_gene: .
j_gene: TRBJ2-2
abundance: .
v_gene: TRBV11-1
CDR3nt: TGTGCCAGCAGCCCGAAGGGGCCTCATAACACCGGGGAGCTGTTTTTT
CDR3aa: CASSPKGPHNTGELFF

d_gene: .
j_gene: TRBJ2-3
abundance: .
v_gene: TRBV5-4
CDR3nt: TGTGCCAGCAGCATTAGACAGGTCCCCTTCGATACGCAGTATTTT
CDR3aa: CASSIRQVPFDTQYF

d_gene: TRBD1
j_gene: TRBJ1-2
abundance: .
v_gene: TRBV9
CDR3nt: TGTGCCAGCAGCAACAAACTCCGGACAGGGTGGGAGAGAGCTTCTGGCTACACCTTC
CDR3aa: CASSNKLRTGWERASGYTF

d_gene: TRBD1
j_gene: TRBJ1-1
abundance: .
v_gene: TRBV28
CDR3nt: TGTGCCAGCAGTTTGGGGCGACAGGGGCCGAACACTGAAGCTTTCTTT
CDR3aa: CASSLGRQGPNTEAFF

d_gene: .
j_gene: TRBJ2-7
abundance: .
v_gene: TRBV9
CDR3nt: TGTGCCAGCAGCGTACATGAGGGTGGGTACGAGCAGTACTTC
CDR3aa: CASSVHEGGYEQYF

d_gene: .
j_gene: TRBJ1-5
abundance: .
v_gene: TRBV28
CDR3nt: TGTGCCAGCAGCTTGGACAGCAGCAATCAGCCCCAGCATTTT
CDR3aa: CASSLDSSNQPQHF

d_gene: TRBD2
j_gene: TRBJ2-1
abundance: .
v_gene: TRBV5-1
CDR3nt: TGCGCCAGCAGCGCGGGACTAGCGGGCGGCAATGAGCAGTTCTTC
CDR3aa: CASSAGLAGGNEQFF

d_gene: TRBD1
j_gene: TRBJ2-3
abundance: .
v_gene: TRBV24-1
CDR3nt: TGTGCCACCAGTGAGCGGGACAGGGAATTAGATACGCAGTATTTT
CDR3aa: CATSERDRELDTQYF

d_gene: .
j_gene: TRBJ2-7
abundance: few
v_gene: TRBV27
CDR3nt: TGTGCCAGCAGTCTCGGCTACGAGCAGTACTTC
CDR3aa: CASSLGYEQYF

d_gene: .
j_gene: TRBJ1-5
abundance: .
v_gene: TRBV18
CDR3nt: TGTGCCAGCTCACCAGACACAGGGCATCAGCCCCAGCATTTT
CDR3aa: CASSPDTGHQPQHF

d_gene: .
j_gene: TRBJ2-3
abundance: .
v_gene: TRBV6-5
CDR3nt: TGTGCCAGCAGTTACTCACCTGACGGGGATACGCAGTATTTT
CDR3aa: CASSYSPDGDTQYF

d_gene: .
j_gene: TRBJ2-2
abundance: .
v_gene: TRBV19
CDR3nt: TGTGCCAGTAGTATGAACAGGAACACCGGGGAGCTGTTTTTT
CDR3aa: CASSMNRNTGELFF

d_gene: .
j_gene: TRBJ1-5
abundance: .
v_gene: TRBV29-1
CDR3nt: TGCAGCGCAAAGGGGGGGGACCAGCCCCAGCATTTT
CDR3aa: CSAKGGDQPQHF

d_gene: TRBD2
j_gene: TRBJ2-1
abundance: once
v_gene: TRBV18
CDR3nt: TGTGCCAGCTCACCTCCGGGACTAGCGGGAGTAGGAACCTACAATGAGCAGTTCTTC
CDR3aa: CASSPPGLAGVGTYNEQFF

d_gene: TRBD1
j_gene: TRBJ1-6
abundance: .
v_gene: TRBV6-5
CDR3nt: TGTGCCAGCAGTTCCCGCGGGACAGGGCGTTCACCCCTCCACTTT
CDR3aa: CASSSRGTGRSPLHF

d_gene: TRBD2
j_gene: TRBJ2-1
abundance: .
v_gene: TRBV27
CDR3nt: TGTGCCAGCAGCCGTAGCGGGGGGGCTAGTGAGCAGTTCTTC
CDR3aa: CASSRSGGASEQFF

d_gene: TRBD1
j_gene: TRBJ1-2
abundance: .
v_gene: TRBV6-1
CDR3nt: TGTGCCAGCAGTGAGACAGGGGCCTATGGCTACACCTTC
CDR3aa: CASSETGAYGYTF

d_gene: .
j_gene: TRBJ1-3
abundance: .
v_gene: TRBV18
CDR3nt: TGTGCCAGCTCACCAAGATACCCCGGCTCTGGAAACACCATATATTTT
CDR3aa: CASSPRYPGSGNTIYF

d_gene: .
j_gene: TRBJ1-5
abundance: .
v_gene: TRBV19
CDR3nt: TGTGCCAGTAGTAGATTAGGGGGTGATAGCAATCAGCCCCAGCATTTT
CDR3aa: CASSRLGGDSNQPQHF

d_gene: .
j_gene: TRBJ1-6
abundance: once
v_gene: TRBV21-1
CDR3nt: TGTGCCAAAGGAGTTGGTTCACCCCTCCACTTT
CDR3aa: CAKGVGSPLHF

d_gene: .
j_gene: TRBJ1-6
abundance: few
v_gene: TRBV4-1
CDR3nt: TGCGCCAGCAGCCATGAACAGTCTAATTCACCCCTCCACTTT
CDR3aa: CASSHEQSNSPLHF